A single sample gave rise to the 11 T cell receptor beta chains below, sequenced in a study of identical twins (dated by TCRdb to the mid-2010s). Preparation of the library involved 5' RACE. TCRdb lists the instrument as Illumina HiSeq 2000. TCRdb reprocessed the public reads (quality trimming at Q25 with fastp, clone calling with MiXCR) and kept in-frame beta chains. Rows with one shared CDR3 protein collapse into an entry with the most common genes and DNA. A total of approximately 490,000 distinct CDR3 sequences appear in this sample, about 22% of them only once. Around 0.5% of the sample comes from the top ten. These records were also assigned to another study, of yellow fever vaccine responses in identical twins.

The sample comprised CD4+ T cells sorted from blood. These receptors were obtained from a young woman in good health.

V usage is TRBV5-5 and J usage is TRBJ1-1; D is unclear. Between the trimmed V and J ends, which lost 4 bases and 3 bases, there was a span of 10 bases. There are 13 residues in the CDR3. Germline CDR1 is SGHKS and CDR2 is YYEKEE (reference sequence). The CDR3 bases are TGTGCCAGCAGCGCCCACTTTGACACTGAAGCTTTCTTT. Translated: CASSAHFDTEAFF.

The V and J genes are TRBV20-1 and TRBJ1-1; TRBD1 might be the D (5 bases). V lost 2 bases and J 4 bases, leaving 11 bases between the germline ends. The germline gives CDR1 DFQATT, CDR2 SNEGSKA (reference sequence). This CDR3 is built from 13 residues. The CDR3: CSARQGALTEAFF. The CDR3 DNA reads TGCAGTGCTAGACAGGGAGCCCTCACTGAAGCTTTCTTT.

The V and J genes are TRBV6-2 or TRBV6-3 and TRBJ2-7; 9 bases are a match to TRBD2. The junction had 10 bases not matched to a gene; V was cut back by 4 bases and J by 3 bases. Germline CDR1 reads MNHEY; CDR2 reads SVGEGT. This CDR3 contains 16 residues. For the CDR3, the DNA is TGTGCCAGCAGTTCCCGGGGTGTAGCGGGAGTCTACGAGCAGTACTTC. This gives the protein CASSSRGVAGVYEQYF.

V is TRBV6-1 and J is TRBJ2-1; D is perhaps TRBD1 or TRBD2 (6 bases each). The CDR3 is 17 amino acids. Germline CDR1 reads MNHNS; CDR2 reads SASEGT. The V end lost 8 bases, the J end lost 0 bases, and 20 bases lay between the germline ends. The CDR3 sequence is CASPKGDSLSSYNEQFF. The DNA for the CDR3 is TGTGCCAGCCCTAAGGGGGACTCCCTCAGCTCCTACAATGAGCAGTTCTTC.

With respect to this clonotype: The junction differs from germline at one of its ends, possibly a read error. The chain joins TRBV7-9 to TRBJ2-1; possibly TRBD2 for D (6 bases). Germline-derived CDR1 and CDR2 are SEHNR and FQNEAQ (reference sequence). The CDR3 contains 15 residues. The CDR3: CAGSQYWGDNNEQFF. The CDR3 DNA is TGTGCCGGCAGCCAGTACTGGGGGGATAACAATGAGCAGTTCTTC.

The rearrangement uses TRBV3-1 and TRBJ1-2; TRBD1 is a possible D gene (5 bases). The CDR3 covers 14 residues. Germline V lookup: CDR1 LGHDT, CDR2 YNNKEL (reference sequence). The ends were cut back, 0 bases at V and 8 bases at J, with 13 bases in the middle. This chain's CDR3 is CASSQDKGLGGYTF. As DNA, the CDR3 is TGTGCCAGCAGCCAAGATAAGGGGTTGGGCGGCTACACCTTC.

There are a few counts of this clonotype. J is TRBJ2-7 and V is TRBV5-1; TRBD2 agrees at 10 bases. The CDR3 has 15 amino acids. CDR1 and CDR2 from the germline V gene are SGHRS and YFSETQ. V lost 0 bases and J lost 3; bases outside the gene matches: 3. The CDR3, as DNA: TGCGCCAGCAGCTTGGGGTCTAGCGGGAGCTACGAGCAGTACTTC. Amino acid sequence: CASSLGSSGSYEQYF. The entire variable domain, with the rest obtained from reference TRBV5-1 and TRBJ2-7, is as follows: KAGVTQTPRYLIKTRGQQVTLSCSPISGHRSVSWYQQTPGQGLQFLFEYFSETQRNKGNFPGRFSGRQFSNSRSEMNVSTLELGDSALYLCASSLGSSGSYEQYFGPGTRLTVT.

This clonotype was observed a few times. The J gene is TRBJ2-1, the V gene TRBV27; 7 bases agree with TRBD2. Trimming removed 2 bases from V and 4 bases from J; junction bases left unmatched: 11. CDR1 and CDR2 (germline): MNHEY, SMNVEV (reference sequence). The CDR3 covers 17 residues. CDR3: CASSLARSSGLYNEQFF. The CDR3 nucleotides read TGTGCCAGCAGTTTAGCAAGGTCTAGCGGTCTATACAATGAGCAGTTCTTC.

In DNA, the CDR3 is TGCAGTGCCCATCTAGCGGCCCCTTCCAATGAGCAGTTCTTC. Amino acid sequence: CSAHLAAPSNEQFF. The V gene is TRBV20-1, the J gene TRBJ2-1; 7 bases fit TRBD2. CDR3 length: 14 residues. V dropped 6 bases and J dropped 6; count of bases not matched to a gene: 11. The germline V gene encodes CDR1 DFQATT and CDR2 SNEGSKA (reference sequence).

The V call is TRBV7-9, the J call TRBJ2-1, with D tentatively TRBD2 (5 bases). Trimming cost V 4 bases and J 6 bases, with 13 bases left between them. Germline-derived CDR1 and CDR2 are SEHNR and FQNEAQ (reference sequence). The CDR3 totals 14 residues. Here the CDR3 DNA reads TGTGCCAGCAGCTCCGTGAAGAGCGGCAATGAGCAGTTCTTC. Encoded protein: CASSSVKSGNEQFF.

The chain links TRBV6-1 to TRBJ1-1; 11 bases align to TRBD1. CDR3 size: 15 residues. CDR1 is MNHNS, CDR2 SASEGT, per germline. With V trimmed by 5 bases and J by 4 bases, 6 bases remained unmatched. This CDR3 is CASSITGTGGTEAFF. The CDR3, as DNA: TGTGCCAGCAGTATAACCGGGACAGGGGGCACTGAAGCTTTCTTT.